A selection of T cell receptor beta chains follows, all from one sample in a study of CD8 T cells in Susac syndrome. TCRdb recomputed calls from the immunoSEQ multiplex PCR reads with MiXCR, one row per CDR3 protein. The top ten hold approximately 0.097% of the sample, which has roughly 120,000 distinct CDR3 sequences, about 92% seen once. Sequenced material: CD4+ T cells from PBMCs. All receptors come from a human donor with multiple sclerosis. Each CDR3 is given with its conserved first and last residue. Fields, in order: V gene, D gene, J gene, CDR3 protein. The D gene is left open where the match is weak.

V: TRBV18
D: TRBD1
J: TRBJ1-6
CDR3: CASSPVGTDQRASPLHF

V: TRBV18
D: .
J: TRBJ1-5
CDR3: CASSSSRVTNQPQHF

V: TRBV10-3
D: TRBD1
J: TRBJ1-1
CDR3: CAITITDRGTEAFF

V: TRBV5-1
D: .
J: TRBJ2-5
CDR3: CASSLGIRALQETQYF

V: TRBV7-9
D: TRBD1
J: TRBJ2-1
CDR3: CASSPRGQGSGNEQFF

V: TRBV7-9
D: .
J: TRBJ1-4
CDR3: CASRSSGARGNEKLFF

V: TRBV5-1
D: TRBD1
J: TRBJ1-1
CDR3: CASSLQGPREAFF

V: TRBV12-3/TRBV12-4
D: .
J: TRBJ2-5
CDR3: CASSFRQETQYF

V: TRBV29-1
D: .
J: TRBJ2-2
CDR3: CSAFNTGELFF

V: TRBV20-1
D: .
J: TRBJ1-5
CDR3: CSATNGNQPQHF

V: TRBV28
D: TRBD1
J: TRBJ1-6
CDR3: CASSLQGDGGAPLHF

V: TRBV3-1
D: .
J: TRBJ1-2
CDR3: CASSQGWAATNYGYTF

V: TRBV21-1
D: .
J: TRBJ2-7
CDR3: CASSSWMAGGYEQYF

V: TRBV20-1
D: .
J: TRBJ2-2
CDR3: CSARVPGSDTGELFF

V: TRBV4-1
D: .
J: TRBJ1-1
CDR3: CASSQIPNTEAFF

V: TRBV29-1
D: .
J: TRBJ2-2
CDR3: CSVDLADTGELFF

V: TRBV6-2/TRBV6-3
D: .
J: TRBJ2-5
CDR3: CASSPLTETQYF

V: TRBV12-5
D: .
J: TRBJ1-2
CDR3: CASGLLSGYTF

V: TRBV9
D: TRBD1
J: TRBJ2-5
CDR3: CASGTGIQYF

V: TRBV9
D: TRBD2
J: TRBJ2-5
CDR3: CASSVRASGGQYQETQYF

V: TRBV4-1
D: .
J: TRBJ2-6
CDR3: CASSHLRDPGANVLTF

V: TRBV3-1
D: TRBD1
J: TRBJ2-5
CDR3: CASSQDRGETQYF

V: TRBV7-9
D: TRBD1
J: TRBJ1-5
CDR3: CASSQGDRLGNQPQHF

V: TRBV20-1
D: TRBD1
J: TRBJ1-5
CDR3: CSAATGGNQPQHF

V: TRBV19
D: .
J: TRBJ1-5
CDR3: CASSMWGRGISNQPQHF

V: TRBV27
D: .
J: TRBJ2-7
CDR3: CASSWPGIKSYEQYF

V: TRBV7-2
D: .
J: TRBJ1-1
CDR3: CASSLAVLSHMNTEAFF

V: TRBV7-9
D: .
J: TRBJ2-5
CDR3: CASSLEAIQETQYF